This TCR beta chain was obtained from a study of identical twins (dated by TCRdb to about 2016). Looking at the study overall: TCR alpha and beta repertoires from monozygotic twins, unrelated adults of various ages and cord blood were deep-sequenced to test whether fetal clonotypes persist. To rule out contamination, replicate twin experiments were performed at different times with different library preparation protocols.

The full study reports these points: In monozygotic twins, out-of-frame TCR alpha sharing was systematically underestimated by recombination models, although the models agreed with sharing between unrelated individuals. Abundant cord blood beta clonotypes had fewer insertions, young adult naive repertoires showed a similar but weaker trend, and memory repertoires showed no such trend. The excess sharing between twins in beta out-of-frame sequences was weaker because fewer shared sequences reduced the signal-to-noise ratio. Because the same donors could not be followed over many years, the conclusions relied on cross-sectional statistical analysis. Zero-insertion analyses could be partly confounded by invariant T cells such as MAIT and iNKT, although diverse VJ usage argued against such confounding for most clonotypes. Out-of-frame TCR alpha sequences shared between twins showed an excess of low generation-probability sequences compared with coincidental sharing between unrelated individuals.

The receptor library was made with 5' RACE. TCRdb lists the instrument as Illumina HiSeq 2000. Template switching introduced a universal primer binding site; the final cDNA contained a unique molecular identifier, enabling accurate counting of TCR cDNA molecules. Specific primers in the conserved constant-segment region were used to synthesize first-strand cDNA for the TCR alpha and beta chains. Each cDNA library was double barcoded, with a SMART-Mk sample barcode plus Illumina barcodes, to control for contamination. TruSeq adapter sequences and Illumina sample barcodes were added in two successive PCR steps. Sequencing of the TCR alpha and beta cDNA libraries was done on the Illumina HiSeq platform using custom primers. The original pipeline was this. Raw reads were processed with MiGEC to extract unique molecular identifiers, and MiXCR was used to determine CDR3 positions. For each individual, recombination models were inferred using an EM algorithm with the repgenHMM and IGoR tools. Shared clonotype analysis was performed with the tcR package in R, normalizing sharing by the product of cloneset sizes. To study raw recombination free of thymic and clonal selection effects, out-of-frame nonproductive sequences were analyzed. Starting from the raw public reads, TCRdb applied fastp trimming at Q25, assembled clones with MiXCR and retained in-frame beta chains. Each CDR3 protein appears once, grouped with its most common genes and DNA. The V and J calls here are based on TCRdb, not the publication. The sample has 450,000 to 650,000 distinct CDR3 sequences on record, 9% to 10% of them singletons. The ten largest clones represent 2.5% to 3.5% of the sample.

Worth noting for this clonotype: The antigen this receptor binds is unknown. Base qualities are not provided; no much larger clone lies one nucleotide away.

From its cysteine to its phenylalanine, the CDR3 spans 12 amino acids. This entry keeps only the CDR3 DNA: 36 bases, framed from base 1. As encoded in the germline V gene (reference sequence), CDR1 is DFQATT while CDR2 is SNEGSKA. Every donor in the study was a healthy Caucasian. Three pairs of female monozygotic twins, all aged roughly 18 to 29 years, were included in the twin cohort. Peripheral blood mononuclear cells were used as the source from which RNA for TCR libraries was isolated. This same sample was also taken into another study, of yellow fever vaccine responses in identical twins. The second source states: According to the authors, the vaccine-induced T cell response in identical twins seemed to be partly convergent and partly specific to each individual. The study precisely tracked vaccine-responding T cell clones in identical twins.

The clonotype originates from a woman aged 18-29 years in good health. Specimen: PBMCs. The chain uses TRBV20-1 and TRBJ2-1; the D gene lacks a confident call. The nucleotide sequence reads as follows: TGCAGGGCGCTCACGATTGAGAATGAGCAGTTCTTC. It codes for CRALTIENEQFF.